A selection of T cell receptor beta chains follows, all from one sample in a study of CD8+ T cells in alopecia areata. Data came from immunoSEQ multiplex PCR; TCRdb stores just in-frame clones and leaves some out. Seen here are hundreds of thousands of clones, 35% to 40% observed once, and the top ten hold under 0.55%. This material consisted of CD4+ T cells sorted from blood, taken at roughly week 30, from a patient treated with tofacitinib. These receptors originate from a human donor with alopecia areata. Each CDR3 is given with its conserved first and last residue. D genes are given only for firm matches. Part of the rows lack a size; the others show once, few, many or a class for expanded clones.

>-|TRBJ2-1|TRBV19|-
CASKRPSSYNEQFF
TGTGCCAGTAAACGACCAAGCTCCTACAATGAGCAGTTCTTC
>few|TRBJ2-3|TRBV5-4|TRBD2
CASSRASGSADTQYF
TGTGCCAGCAGCAGGGCTAGCGGGAGTGCAGATACGCAGTATTTT
>-|TRBJ1-2|TRBV30|-
CAWRESGTWLNYGYTF
TGTGCCTGGCGGGAAAGTGGGACGTGGCTAAACTATGGCTACACCTTC
>few|TRBJ2-3|TRBV30|-
CAWRTGYTQYF
TGTGCCTGGAGAACCGGTTATACGCAGTATTTT
>many|TRBJ2-1|TRBV5-1|-
CASSLGSYNEQFF
TGCGCCAGCAGCTTGGGGTCCTACAATGAGCAGTTCTTC
>-|TRBJ1-4|TRBV5-1|TRBD1
CASSRTGDEKLFF
TGCGCCAGCAGTAGGACAGGGGACGAAAAACTGTTTTTT
>-|TRBJ2-1|TRBV27|TRBD1
CASLDRGSSYNEQFF
TGTGCCAGCCTCGACAGGGGAAGCTCCTACAATGAGCAGTTCTTC
>once|TRBJ2-5|TRBV5-4|TRBD2
CASSLDLAGRETQYF
TGTGCCAGCAGCTTGGATTTAGCGGGACGAGAGACCCAGTACTTC
>many|TRBJ2-7|TRBV15|-
CATSLQGSYEQYF
TGTGCCACCAGCCTGCAGGGTTCCTACGAGCAGTACTTC
>-|TRBJ2-3|TRBV19|-
CASSPRTVLGADTQYF
TGTGCCAGTAGTCCTCGGACAGTACTGGGGGCAGATACGCAGTATTTT
>few|TRBJ1-5|TRBV19|TRBD1
CASRSGGTVSNQPQHF
TGTGCCAGTAGGTCAGGAGGGACAGTTAGCAATCAGCCCCAGCATTTT
>-|TRBJ2-7|TRBV5-1|TRBD1
CASSSGQGWYEQYF
TGCGCCAGCAGCTCCGGACAGGGGTGGTACGAGCAGTACTTC